The next 22 T cell receptor beta chains were all read from a single sample in a study of blood T cell repertoires in COVID-19. TCRdb's table, derived via immunoSEQ multiplex PCR, lists solely in-frame clones and lacks some. The table records roughly 320,000 clones, 70% to 90% of them present only once. The sequenced material came from peripheral blood. The receptors were gathered from a woman aged 45-65 years with COVID-19, enrolled during active disease.

This clone appeared a few times. This sequence joins TRBV11-2 and TRBJ1-1; no definite D call. The CDR3 consists of 14 residues. Trimming took off 2 bases at V and 1 base at J, with 8 bases between the two ends. The germline CDR1 and CDR2 sequences are SGHAT and FQNNGV. The CDR3 is CASSLPRQNTEAFF. The CDR3, as DNA: TGTGCCAGCAGCTTACCCCGACAGAACACTGAAGCTTTCTTT.

The chain joins TRBV29-1 to TRBJ2-7, with 7 bases fitting TRBD2. The V gene's germline CDR1 is SQVTM and CDR2 ANQGSEA. V was clipped by 6 bases and J by 3 bases; unmatched bases: 14. The CDR3 has 15 residues. In DNA, the CDR3 is TGCAGCGTAGACCGGAGCGGGGAGGGAAGCTACGAGCAGTACTTC. Protein product: CSVDRSGEGSYEQYF.

This chain uses TRBV7-2 with TRBJ2-2; TRBD1 matches 8 bases. From germline, CDR1 is SGHTA and CDR2 FQGNSA. The CDR3 runs to 14 residues. The trim removed 4 bases at V and 7 bases at J, leaving 5 bases unmatched. CDR3 loop: CASSYDRGRGELFF. The CDR3, as DNA: TGTGCCAGCAGCTACGACAGGGGTCGCGGGGAGCTGTTTTTT.

The chain links TRBV2 to TRBJ2-1; a weak D match, TRBD1 (7 bases). Germline CDR1 SNHLY, CDR2 FYNNEI. The V end was cut by 2 bases, the J end by 8 bases, with 10 bases between. This CDR3 comprises 13 residues. The CDR3 sequence: CASSEQGGDEQFF. The CDR3 DNA reads TGTGCCAGCAGTGAACAGGGGGGCGATGAGCAGTTCTTC.

The chain couples TRBV24-1 to TRBJ1-1; no reliable D call. Germline V gives CDR1 KGHDR, CDR2 SFDVKD. Deletions cut 1 base from V and 1 base from J, with 3 bases between. This CDR3 is 13 amino acids long. In DNA, the CDR3 is TGTGCCACCAGTGATTTCCGGAACACTGAAGCTTTCTTT. Protein sequence: CATSDFRNTEAFF.

The chain joins TRBV12-3 or TRBV12-4 to TRBJ1-2, with 7 bases aligning to TRBD1. J was trimmed by 7 bases and V by 5 bases; bases with no gene match: 7. The CDR3 runs to 13 residues. Here the CDR3 reads CASSQTGAGGYTF. For the CDR3, the DNA is TGTGCCAGCAGTCAAACAGGGGCGGGTGGCTACACCTTC.

The chain combines TRBV11-2 with TRBJ2-5, with a tentative D call TRBD1 (5 bases). The CDR3 length is 14 residues. Trimming removed 1 base from V and 2 bases from J, with 8 bases in between. Germline loops: CDR1 SGHAT, CDR2 FQNNGV. Here the CDR3 reads CASSLGTTQETQYF. The CDR3 DNA sequence: TGTGCCAGCAGCTTAGGGACAACGCAAGAGACCCAGTACTTC.

The chain carries TRBV7-3 and TRBJ1-5; D gene uncertain. Trimming took 3 bases from V and 1 from J, leaving 4 bases between them. CDR1 is SGHTA, CDR2 FQGTGA, per germline. This CDR3 has 13 amino acids. For the CDR3, the DNA is TGTGCCAGCAGCTTGAGGAGCAATCAGCCCCAGCATTTT. Its protein is CASSLRSNQPQHF. Based on the CDR3 plus reference TRBV7-3 and TRBJ1-5, the full variable domain is GAGVSQTPSNKVTEKGKYVELRCDPISGHTALYWYRQSLGQGPEFLIYFQGTGAADDSGLPNDRFFAVRPEGSVSTLKIQRTERGDSAVYLCASSLRSNQPQHFGDGTRLSIL.

The rearrangement joins TRBV19 to TRBJ2-4; 8 bases fit TRBD2. The V and J ends lost 5 bases and 0 bases, in that order; junction bases with no gene match: 12. This CDR3 comprises 18 residues. The germline V gene has CDR1 LNHDA and CDR2 SQIVND (reference sequence). CDR3 sequence: CASSDVPRGGLAKNIQYF. CDR3 nucleotide sequence: TGTGCCAGTAGTGACGTCCCCCGGGGGGGGTTAGCCAAAAACATTCAGTACTTC.

This rearrangement joins TRBV27 to TRBJ1-2; D is unclear. V shed 8 bases and J shed 1 base, with 11 bases lying between them. Germline V CDR1 and CDR2: MNHEY, SMNVEV (reference sequence). This CDR3 spans 13 amino acids. CDR3 in amino acids: CASRPGDNYGYTF. CDR3 coding DNA: TGTGCCAGCCGCCCCGGGGATAACTATGGCTACACCTTC.

This sequence joins TRBV5-1 and TRBJ2-3; unclear D gene. Trimming stripped 2 bases from V and 0 bases from J, with 4 bases between. The germline V gene encodes CDR1 SGHRS and CDR2 YFSETQ. CDR3 length: 13 residues. The DNA of the CDR3 is TGCGCCAGCAGCTTCAGAAGCACAGATACGCAGTATTTT. Translating it yields CASSFRSTDTQYF.

The chain couples TRBV3-1 (or the pseudogene TRBV3-2) to TRBJ1-4; D gene unclear. The germline gives CDR1 LGHDT, CDR2 YNNKEL (reference sequence). The CDR3 totals 12 residues. The V gene lost 5 bases and the J gene lost 8 bases, with 9 bases spanning the gap. CDR3: CASSLSLEKLFF. The CDR3 nucleotides read TGTGCCAGCAGCTTAAGCCTCGAAAAACTGTTTTTT.

The CDR3 here is CASSDRGSNEKLFF. For the CDR3, the DNA is TGTGCCAGCAGTGACAGGGGATCTAATGAAAAACTGTTTTTT. V and J are TRBV6-1 and TRBJ1-4; D might be TRBD1 (6 bases). The CDR3 extends over 14 amino acids. Trimming took 3 bases from V and 3 from J, leaving 8 bases between them. Germline V gives CDR1 MNHNS, CDR2 SASEGT.

The J gene is TRBJ2-7, the V gene TRBV13; 7 nucleotides agree with TRBD1. V lost 4 bases to trimming and J lost 4 bases; unmatched junction nucleotides: 4. CDR3 length: 13 residues. Germline V lookup: CDR1 PRHDT, CDR2 FYEKMQ (reference sequence). The CDR3 protein is CASSSTGEYEQYF. CDR3 in DNA: TGTGCCAGCAGCTCAACAGGGGAATACGAGCAGTACTTC. The full variable domain, rest sourced from reference TRBV13 and TRBJ2-7, is AAGVIQSPRHLIKEKRETATLKCYPIPRHDTVYWYQQGPGQDPQFLISFYEKMQSDKGSIPDRFSAQQFSDYHSELNMSSLELGDSALYFCASSSTGEYEQYFGPGTRLTVT.

The gene calls are TRBV11-3 and TRBJ2-5, with 12 nucleotides matching TRBD1. The CDR3 is 16 amino acids. J was trimmed by 2 bases and V by 4 bases; bases with no gene match: 5. Germline V gives CDR1 SGHNT, CDR2 YENEEA. The CDR3 nucleotides read TGTGCCAGCAGCTACGGGACAGGGGGCGGGCAAGAGACCCAGTACTTC. It codes for CASSYGTGGGQETQYF.

This clone was observed a few times. V and J are TRBV3-1 (or the pseudogene TRBV3-2) and TRBJ1-5; D is unresolved. V gave up 1 base and J gave up 1 base, with 14 bases separating them. This CDR3 has 17 amino acids. Germline V gene data show CDR1 as LGHDT and CDR2 as YNNKEL (reference sequence). The CDR3 bases are TGTGCCAGCAGCCAAGGATTTGCGGCCGGGAGCAATCAGCCCCAGCATTTT. Its translation is CASSQGFAAGSNQPQHF.

This clone has only one observation. This rearrangement joins TRBV18 to TRBJ1-2, with a possible D match to TRBD1 (5 bases). The germline CDR1 and CDR2 sequences are KGHSH and LQKENI. The CDR3 spans 16 residues. Between the trimmed V and J ends, which lost 0 bases and 4 bases, there was a span of 15 bases. CDR3 sequence: CASSPPSGGGIYGYTF. DNA for the CDR3: TGTGCCAGCTCACCACCGAGCGGTGGGGGGATCTATGGCTACACCTTC. Using reference TRBV18 and TRBJ1-2 for the parts outside the CDR3, the full variable domain is NAGVMQNPRHLVRRRGQEARLRCSPMKGHSHVYWYRQLPEEGLKFMVYLQKENIIDESGMPKERFSAEFPKEGPSILRIQQVVRGDSAAYFCASSPPSGGGIYGYTFGSGTRLTVV.

The J gene is TRBJ1-5, the V gene TRBV2, with D hard to call. Germline CDR1 and CDR2: SNHLY and FYNNEI. V was pared by 0 bases and J by 0 bases, with 12 bases between. This CDR3 is built from 17 residues. CDR3 residues: CASSEASGSFSNQPQHF. The DNA of the CDR3 is TGTGCCAGCAGTGAAGCGTCGGGGAGTTTTAGCAATCAGCCCCAGCATTTT. The full variable domain, in which reference TRBV2 and TRBJ1-5 provide the parts outside the CDR3, is EPEVTQTPSHQVTQMGQEVILRCVPISNHLYFYWYRQILGQKVEFLVSFYNNEISEKSEIFDDQFSVERPDGSNFTLKIRSTKLEDSAMYFCASSEASGSFSNQPQHFGDGTRLSIL.

The chain carries TRBV30 and TRBJ2-1; D perhaps matches TRBD2 (6 bases). CDR1 and CDR2 (germline): GTSNPN, SVGIG (reference sequence). This CDR3 has 13 residues. V was shortened by 3 bases and J by 7 bases, with 13 bases between the two germline ends. This CDR3 reads CAWSVLLANEQFF. CDR3 DNA sequence: TGTGCCTGGAGCGTTCTACTAGCAAATGAGCAGTTCTTC.

The DNA of the CDR3 is TGTGCCAGCGGGGCAGAGCGTAGCATCTATGGCTACACCTTC. It translates to CASGAERSIYGYTF. The chain is built from TRBV2 and TRBJ1-2; D might be TRBD1 (5 bases). V was shortened by 8 bases and J by 4 bases, with 17 bases between the two germline ends. There are 14 residues in the CDR3. CDR1 is SNHLY, CDR2 FYNNEI, per germline.

The rearrangement links TRBV29-1 to TRBJ1-1, with a possible D match to TRBD1 (5 bases). The CDR3 has 12 residues. The germline V and J ends were trimmed by 3 bases and 10 bases, with 15 bases remaining between them. In germline, CDR1 is SQVTM, CDR2 ANQGSEA. CDR3 protein: CSVEGNSGVAFF. CDR3 coding DNA: TGCAGCGTTGAGGGAAACTCGGGGGTAGCTTTCTTT.

The sample holds one count of this clone. This chain uses TRBV7-6 with TRBJ2-1, with 8 bases fitting TRBD2. The CDR3 spans 16 residues. Per germline, CDR1 SGHVS and CDR2 FNYEAQ. Trimming took 5 bases from V and 4 from J; bases not matched to a gene: 10. For the CDR3, the DNA is TGTGCCAGCAGCCAAATGACTAGCGTCACTTACAATGAGCAGTTCTTC. This codes for CASSQMTSVTYNEQFF.